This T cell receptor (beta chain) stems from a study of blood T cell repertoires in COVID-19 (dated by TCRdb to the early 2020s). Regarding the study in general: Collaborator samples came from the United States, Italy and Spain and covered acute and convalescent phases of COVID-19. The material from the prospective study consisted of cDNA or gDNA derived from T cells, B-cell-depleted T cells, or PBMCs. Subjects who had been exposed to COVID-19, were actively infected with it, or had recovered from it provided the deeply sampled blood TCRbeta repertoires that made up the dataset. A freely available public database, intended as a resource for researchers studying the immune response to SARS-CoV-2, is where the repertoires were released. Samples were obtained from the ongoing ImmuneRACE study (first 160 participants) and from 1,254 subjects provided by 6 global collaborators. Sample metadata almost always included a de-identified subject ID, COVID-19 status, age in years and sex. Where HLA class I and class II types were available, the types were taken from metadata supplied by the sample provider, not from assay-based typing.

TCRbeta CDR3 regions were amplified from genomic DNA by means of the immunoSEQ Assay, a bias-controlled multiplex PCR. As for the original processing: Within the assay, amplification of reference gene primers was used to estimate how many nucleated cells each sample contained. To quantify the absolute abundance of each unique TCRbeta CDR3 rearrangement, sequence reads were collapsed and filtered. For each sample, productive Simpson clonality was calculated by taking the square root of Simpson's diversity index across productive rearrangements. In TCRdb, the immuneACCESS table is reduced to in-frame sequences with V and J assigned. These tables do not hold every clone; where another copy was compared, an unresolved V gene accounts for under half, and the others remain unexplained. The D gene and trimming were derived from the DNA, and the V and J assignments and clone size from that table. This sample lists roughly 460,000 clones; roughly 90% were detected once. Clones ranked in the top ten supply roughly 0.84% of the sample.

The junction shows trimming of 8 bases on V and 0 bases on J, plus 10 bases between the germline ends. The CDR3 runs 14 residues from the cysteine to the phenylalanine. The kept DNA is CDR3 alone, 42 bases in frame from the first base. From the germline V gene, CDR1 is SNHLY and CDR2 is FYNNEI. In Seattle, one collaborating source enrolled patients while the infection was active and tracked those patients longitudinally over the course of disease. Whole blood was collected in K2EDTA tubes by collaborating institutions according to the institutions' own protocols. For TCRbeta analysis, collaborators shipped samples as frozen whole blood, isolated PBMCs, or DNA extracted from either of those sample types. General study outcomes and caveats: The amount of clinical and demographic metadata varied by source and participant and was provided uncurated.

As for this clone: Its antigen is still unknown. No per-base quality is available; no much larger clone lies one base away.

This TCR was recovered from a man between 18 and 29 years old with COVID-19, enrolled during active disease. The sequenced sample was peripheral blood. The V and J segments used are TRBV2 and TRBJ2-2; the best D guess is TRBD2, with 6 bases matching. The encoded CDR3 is CASRLDSNTGELFF. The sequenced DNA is TGTGCCAGCCGACTAGACTCGAACACCGGGGAGCTGTTTTTT.